A single sample is the source of the 26 T cell receptor beta chains below, sequenced in a study of T cell responses to AZD1222 COVID-19 vaccine. The assay was immunoSEQ multiplex PCR, and TCRdb's table has in-frame clones only and misses some. The sample comprises some 140,000 clones, nearly 95% of which are singletons, and more than 4.5% rests with the top ten. The input for sequencing was peripheral blood, taken on day 0 of AZD1222 vaccination. These receptors were collected from an adult in good health.

This chain uses TRBV9 with TRBJ2-5; possible D gene TRBD2, 5 bases. Germline lookup yields CDR1 SGDLS and CDR2 YYNGEE. V lost 5 bases to trimming and J lost 7 bases, with 12 bases between them. CDR3 length: 12 amino acids. CDR3 nucleotides: TGTGCCAGCAGGGACTCCCGGGGGACCCAGTACTTC. Protein sequence: CASRDSRGTQYF.

The chain has TRBV5-1 and TRBJ2-2, with TRBD1 as a possible D gene (5 bases). CDR1 and CDR2 from the germline V gene are SGHRS and YFSETQ. This CDR3 spans 12 amino acids. V was shortened by 7 bases and J by 8 bases, with 12 bases between the two germline ends. The CDR3 reads CASEAPGGELFF. The CDR3 nucleotides read TGCGCCAGCGAGGCCCCAGGGGGGGAGCTGTTTTTT.

The chain combines TRBV4-3 with TRBJ2-7; no firm D call. CDR3 length equals 15 residues. Germline CDR1 LGHNA, CDR2 YSLEER. The V and J ends lost 1 base and 2 bases respectively, with 12 bases between them. The CDR3 nucleotides are TGCGCCAGCAGCCAAGTAGTACAGCGACCCTACGAGCAGTACTTC. Translation: CASSQVVQRPYEQYF.

The CDR3: CASSRSDRFDGYTF. CDR3 coding DNA: TGTGCCAGCAGTCGATCGGACAGATTCGATGGCTACACCTTC. This chain connects TRBV27 to TRBJ1-2, with a tentative D call TRBD1 (6 bases). The CDR3 consists of 14 residues. Germline V gene sequence: CDR1 MNHEY, CDR2 SMNVEV (reference sequence). V was shortened by 5 bases and J by 6 bases, with 16 bases between the two germline ends.

This clone was detected once. One junction end disagrees with the germline gene, perhaps due to a read error. J is TRBJ2-7 and V is TRBV14, with D unresolved. Germline CDR1 SGHDN, CDR2 FVKESK. This CDR3 contains 15 residues. CDR3 sequence reads: CASSSWNGVAYEQYF. The CDR3 DNA sequence: TGTGCTAGCAGCTCGTGGAATGGGGTCGCCTACGAGCAGTACTTC.

The V gene is TRBV28, the J gene TRBJ1-1; D is unresolved. CDR3 length: 13 residues. Per the germline V gene, CDR1 is MDHEN and CDR2 is SYDVKM. Trimming pared 7 bases from V and 5 bases from J, leaving 14 bases between. The CDR3 DNA is TGTGCCAGCATTAACAGAGAGAAGACTGAAGCTTTCTTT. Protein sequence: CASINREKTEAFF.

The chain carries TRBV7-3 and TRBJ2-2, with D possibly called TRBD1 or TRBD2 (6 bases each). Germline V lookup: CDR1 SGHTA, CDR2 FQGTGA. The CDR3 is 14 residues long. Trimming pared 2 bases from V and 6 bases from J, leaving 10 bases between. The CDR3 loop is CASSLGGPAGELFF. CDR3 coding DNA: TGTGCCAGCAGCTTAGGGGGGCCAGCCGGGGAGCTGTTTTTT.

The V and J genes are TRBV6-2 or TRBV6-3 and TRBJ2-3; a possible D gene is TRBD2 (5 bases). V shed 2 bases and J shed 0 bases, with 12 bases lying between them. This CDR3 spans 16 amino acids. In germline, CDR1 is MNHEY, CDR2 SVGEGT. This CDR3 reads CASSYLASTSTDTQYF. The CDR3 bases are TGTGCCAGCAGTTACCTAGCCTCAACTAGCACAGATACGCAGTATTTT.

CDR3 sequence (DNA): TGTGCAAGTCGCCCGGGACTAGCCCTAAACAATGAGCAGTTCTTC. Protein sequence: CASRPGLALNNEQFF. The rearrangement uses TRBV12-2 and TRBJ2-1; the D call in the table, TRBD2, was not verified against the DNA. TRBV12-2 is flagged as a pseudogene. CDR3 size: 15 residues.

CDR3 nucleotide sequence: TGTGCCAGCAGTTTAGGGACCGTGAAGGGATATGAAAAACTGTTTTTT. It translates to CASSLGTVKGYEKLFF. This chain joins TRBV25-1 and TRBJ1-4, with a weak D call TRBD1 (5 bases). CDR3 length: 16 residues. Germline V CDR1 and CDR2: MGHDK, SYGVNS. The V end was cut by 5 bases, the J end by 6 bases, with 19 bases between.

The chain is built from TRBV5-4 and TRBJ1-4; 7 positions agree with TRBD1. This CDR3 region has 17 residues. The germline V gene encodes CDR1 SGHNT and CDR2 YYREEE (reference sequence). Trimming at V came to 0 bases and at J to 3 bases, leaving 8 bases not matched to a gene. The CDR3 loop reads CASSLAGDSRANEKLFF. The DNA for the CDR3 is TGTGCCAGCAGCTTGGCCGGGGACAGTCGGGCTAATGAAAAACTGTTTTTT.

This clone has just one count. The CDR3 is CASSLLGVANTGELFF. The CDR3 coding sequence is TGCGCCAGCAGCTTGCTCGGGGTCGCGAACACCGGGGAGCTGTTTTTT. The chain joins TRBV5-1 to TRBJ2-2; TRBD2 might be the D (5 bases). The CDR3 has 16 residues. Trimming took off 1 base at V and 0 bases at J, with 10 bases between the two ends. Germline CDR1 and CDR2: SGHRS and YFSETQ.

The genes are TRBV20-1 and TRBJ1-6; no reliable D call. Trimming stripped 3 bases from V and 7 bases from J, with 19 bases between. The germline CDR1 and CDR2 sequences are DFQATT and SNEGSKA (reference sequence). This CDR3 is 16 amino acids long. The CDR3 loop is CSASRGPVSLNSPLHF. DNA for the CDR3: TGCAGTGCTAGTCGGGGTCCAGTCAGCCTAAATTCACCCCTCCACTTT.

The chain recombines TRBV7-8 with TRBJ2-1; maybe TRBD2 (6 bases). The germline V gene has CDR1 SGHVS and CDR2 FQNEAQ. The CDR3 spans 13 residues. V was cut by 1 base and J by 9 bases, with 10 bases left in between. This chain's CDR3 is CASSLVEGGEQFF. In nucleotides, the CDR3 is TGTGCCAGCAGCTTAGTCGAGGGAGGTGAGCAGTTCTTC.

The V gene is TRBV5-1, the J gene TRBJ2-7; D gene ambiguous. Germline V gene sequence: CDR1 SGHRS, CDR2 YFSETQ. V lost 6 bases to trimming and J lost 0 bases, with 10 bases between them. The CDR3 contains 13 residues. In nucleotides, the CDR3 is TGCGCCAGCACCGCCGGAAGCTCCTACGAGCAGTACTTC. It specifies CASTAGSSYEQYF.

V and J are TRBV28 and TRBJ1-4; 8 bases align to TRBD1. J was trimmed by 7 bases and V by 5 bases; bases with no gene match: 6. This CDR3 spans 14 amino acids. Germline assignment: CDR1 MDHEN and CDR2 SYDVKM. CDR3 bases: TGTGCCAGCAGTCCGACAGGGGAGGGTGAAAAACTGTTTTTT. Protein product: CASSPTGEGEKLFF.

DNA of the CDR3: TGCAGCGTTTCGCAGGGGGTGGCCTACGAGCAGTACTTC. This gives the protein CSVSQGVAYEQYF. The chain recombines TRBV29-1 with TRBJ2-7; 7 nucleotides agree with TRBD1. CDR1 is SQVTM, CDR2 ANQGSEA, per germline. The CDR3 has 13 residues. Germline trimming cut 5 bases from V and 2 bases from J; bases unmatched to any gene: 6.

This chain joins TRBV9 and TRBJ2-1; possibly TRBD1 for D (5 bases). The CDR3 contains 15 residues. CDR1 and CDR2 (germline): SGDLS, YYNGEE. Trimming took 6 bases from V and 1 from J, leaving 14 bases between them. The CDR3 coding sequence is TGTGCCAGCACCGCTAAGGGGTCGTCCTACAATGAGCAGTTCTTC. As protein: CASTAKGSSYNEQFF.

This rearrangement joins TRBV10-2 to TRBJ1-4; unclear D gene. This CDR3 contains 12 residues. CDR1 and CDR2 (germline): WSHSY, SAAADI. Trimming shortened V by 0 bases and J by 12 bases, and 8 bases separated the two germline ends. The CDR3 DNA sequence: TGCGCCAGCAGTGAGTCGGTAGCCGAACTGTTTTTT. Translating it yields CASSESVAELFF.

CDR3 residues: CASDRDRYQPQHF. Here the CDR3 DNA reads TGTGCCAGTGACAGGGATAGGTATCAGCCCCAGCATTTT. The chain recombines TRBV19 with TRBJ1-5; 7 nucleotides match TRBD1. This CDR3 comprises 13 residues. V trimming: 8 bases; J trimming: 5 bases; junction bases outside the gene matches: 6. The germline V gene has CDR1 LNHDA and CDR2 SQIVND (reference sequence).

This chain connects TRBV9 to TRBJ2-3; D is unclear. The CDR3 is 14 amino acids. The germline V gene encodes CDR1 SGDLS and CDR2 YYNGEE. The ends were cut back, 0 bases at V and 8 bases at J, with 13 bases in the middle. The CDR3 is CASSVATGVVTQYF. Written as DNA, the CDR3 is TGTGCCAGCAGCGTAGCTACTGGGGTCGTTACGCAGTATTTT. The full variable domain, completed using reference TRBV9 and TRBJ2-3, is DSGVTQTPKHLITATGQRVTLRCSPRSGDLSVYWYQQSLDQGLQFLIQYYNGEERAKGNILERFSAQQFPDLHSELNLSSLELGDSALYFCASSVATGVVTQYFGPGTRLTVL.

The rearrangement links TRBV21-1 to TRBJ1-3; TRBD1, the table's D call, was not compared with the DNA. TRBV21-1 is a recognized pseudogene. The CDR3 sequence is 17 residues long. The CDR3, as DNA: TGTGCCAGCAGCAAAATGGGACAGGGGTGCTCTGGAAACACCATATATTTT. This codes for CASSKMGQGCSGNTIYF.

The chain joins TRBV19 to TRBJ2-2, with 7 nucleotides matching TRBD1. This CDR3 is built from 16 residues. Germline V gene sequence: CDR1 LNHDA, CDR2 SQIVND (reference sequence). V lost 4 bases to trimming and J lost 4 bases; unmatched junction nucleotides: 9. As DNA, the CDR3 is TGTGCCAGTAGTAAGTTCCGGGACAGCACCACCGGGGAGCTGTTTTTT. It specifies CASSKFRDSTTGELFF.

The chain is built from TRBV30 and TRBJ1-6; perhaps TRBD1 as D (6 bases). The CDR3 covers 13 residues. The V end was cut by 1 base, the J end by 8 bases, with 9 bases between. In germline, CDR1 is GTSNPN, CDR2 SVGIG (reference sequence). CDR3: CAWSGHRDSPLHF. The DNA for the CDR3 is TGTGCCTGGAGTGGGCACAGGGATTCACCCCTCCACTTT.

The chain carries TRBV10-3 and TRBJ1-1; TRBD1 matches at 10 bases. The V gene end was trimmed by 11 bases and the J gene end by 3 bases; junction bases not matched to a gene: 6. This CDR3 has 13 amino acids. Germline assignment: CDR1 ENHRY and CDR2 SYGVKD. The chain's CDR3 is CAGQGDGDTEAFF. DNA for the CDR3: TGTGCCGGACAGGGGGACGGGGACACTGAAGCTTTCTTT.

The chain carries TRBV5-4 and TRBJ1-1; D is undetermined. Per germline, CDR1 SGHNT and CDR2 YYREEE (reference sequence). This CDR3 has 13 residues. Trimming removed 0 bases at V and 6 bases at J, with 9 bases between. CDR3 loop: CASSLGVDAEAFF. CDR3 coding DNA: TGTGCCAGCAGCTTGGGGGTAGACGCTGAAGCTTTCTTT.